The entry below gives a single T cell receptor (beta chain) sequence along with its context. Its antigen is not known. The source of the sample is a study of OX40 agonist ivuxolimab in advanced cancers. Study outcomes and limitations: In the expanded peripheral T cells, antigen specificity was never determined.

The data were produced by immunoSEQ multiplex PCR, yet TCRdb's version contains in-frame clones alone and is incomplete. The table shows 25,000 to 40,000 clones, with 85% to 90% occurring only once. This CDR3 contains 12 residues. Germline V gives CDR1 SQVTM, CDR2 ANQGSEA. The V end was cut by 0 bases, the J end by 7 bases, with 7 bases between. The chain carries TRBV29-1 and TRBJ2-1; no clear D. This clonotype was sampled from an adult with an advanced solid tumor such as melanoma, head and neck, liver or kidney cancer. The sequencing used CD4+ or CD8+ T cells sorted from blood, collected in a trial of the OX40 agonist ivuxolimab. This CDR3 is CSVEDLGNEQFF. The CDR3 DNA sequence: TGCAGCGTTGAAGATTTGGGGAATGAGCAGTTCTTC.